A single sample gave rise to the 17 T cell receptor beta chains below, sequenced in a study of blood T cells in healthy people across ages. A second roughly 6 to 11 cycle PCR used barcoded and J-beta primers. TCRdb analysed the 5' RACE reads with MiXCR anew, one entry per CDR3 protein. The sample yields 1.6 million or so distinct CDR3 sequences, about 31% seen once. Sequenced: blood. The receptors derive from a woman aged 30 to 39 in good health.

The chain joins TRBV9 to TRBJ1-2; D gene uncertain. Germline V gene sequence: CDR1 SGDLS, CDR2 YYNGEE. V gave up 0 bases and J gave up 1 base, with 10 bases separating them. The CDR3 totals 15 residues. The CDR3 sequence is CASSVVGSLNYGYTF. The DNA for the CDR3 is TGTGCCAGCAGCGTAGTGGGGAGTCTTAACTATGGCTACACCTTC. Filled out from reference TRBV9 and TRBJ1-2, the complete variable domain reads DSGVTQTPKHLITATGQRVTLRCSPRSGDLSVYWYQQSLDQGLQFLIQYYNGEERAKGNILERFSAQQFPDLHSELNLSSLELGDSALYFCASSVVGSLNYGYTFGSGTRLTVV.

The genes are TRBV18 and TRBJ2-1, with 14 bases lining up with TRBD2. Germline CDR1 KGHSH, CDR2 LQKENI. V lost 4 bases to trimming and J lost 4 bases; unmatched junction nucleotides: 6. This CDR3 comprises 17 residues. The CDR3 region is CASSLQRTSGGYNEQFF. The CDR3 nucleotides are TGTGCCAGCTCACTCCAAAGGACTAGCGGGGGGTACAATGAGCAGTTCTTC.

This clonotype was counted a few times. This chain joins TRBV4-1 and TRBJ2-1; 7 nucleotides match TRBD2. V was pared by 1 base and J by 12 bases, with 12 bases of the junction left unmatched. In germline, CDR1 is MGHRA, CDR2 YSYEKL. CDR3 length: 15 amino acids. CDR3 nucleotides: TGCGCCAGCAGCCAAGCTTCGGGGGGAAAAAGGTGGCAGTTCTTC. This gives the protein CASSQASGGKRWQFF.

The genes are TRBV24-1 and TRBJ2-3; 8 bases agree with TRBD1. The V gene's germline CDR1 is KGHDR and CDR2 SFDVKD. The CDR3 has 14 residues. V lost 3 bases to trimming and J lost 3 bases; unmatched junction nucleotides: 1. This CDR3 is CATSDGQGTDTQYF. The CDR3 coding sequence is TGTGCCACCAGTGATGGACAGGGAACAGATACGCAGTATTTT.

This clonotype was seen a few times. V and J are TRBV5-6 and TRBJ2-6; D assignment may be TRBD1 or TRBD2 (5 bases each). CDR3 length: 19 residues. Trimming removed 4 bases from V and 2 bases from J, with 22 bases in between. Germline assignment: CDR1 SGHDT and CDR2 YYEEEE. The CDR3 DNA follows: TGTGCCAGCAGCCTGTTTAGGAATTCTCTGGGGGCTGGGGCCAACGTCCTGACTTTC. Protein: CASSLFRNSLGAGANVLTF.

This clonotype occurred a few times. V usage is TRBV4-2 and J usage is TRBJ2-7, with TRBD2 matching 10 bases. Looked up from germline, CDR1 is LGHNA and CDR2 is YNFKEQ. J lost 4 bases, V lost 0 bases, and 6 bases had no gene match. The CDR3 contains 16 residues. CDR3 amino acids: CASSQDLAGALYEQYF. CDR3 nucleotide sequence: TGTGCCAGCAGCCAAGACCTAGCGGGGGCCCTATACGAGCAGTACTTC.

The rearrangement joins TRBV15 to TRBJ2-5; 14 bases match TRBD2. CDR1 and CDR2 (germline): LNHNV, YYDKDF (reference sequence). The CDR3 has 17 residues. V lost 0 bases and J lost 6; bases outside the gene matches: 6. CDR3 residues: CATSRDLGTSGRKTQYF. In DNA form, the CDR3 reads TGTGCCACCAGCAGAGATCTAGGGACTAGCGGGAGAAAGACCCAGTACTTC.

The table lists this clonotype with a few counts. V is TRBV27 and J is TRBJ1-1; D is ambiguous. Between the trimmed V and J ends, which lost 1 base and 0 bases, there was a span of 9 bases. The CDR3 runs to 15 residues. Germline V CDR1 and CDR2: MNHEY, SMNVEV (reference sequence). CDR3 in amino acids: CASSLFWGLNTEAFF. CDR3 sequence (DNA): TGTGCCAGCAGTTTATTTTGGGGTCTGAACACTGAAGCTTTCTTT.

This sequence joins TRBV29-1 and TRBJ2-1; 9 nucleotides agree with TRBD2. In germline, CDR1 is SQVTM, CDR2 ANQGSEA. The CDR3 loop spans 13 amino acids. With V trimmed by 1 base and J by 9 bases, 4 bases remained unmatched. DNA for the CDR3: TGCAGCGTTGAAGGGTATAGCGGGGGTGAGCAGTTCTTC. This sequence encodes CSVEGYSGGEQFF.

CDR3 DNA: TGTGCCAGCAGCTTATCTCAGGGTACGCAGTATTTT. Translating gives CASSLSQGTQYF. V usage is TRBV5-6 and J usage is TRBJ2-3, with D possibly being TRBD1 (5 bases). Germline V CDR1 and CDR2: SGHDT, YYEEEE. Deletions cut 2 bases from V and 8 bases from J, with 9 bases between. This CDR3 has 12 residues.

This clonotype was counted between two and nine times. The CDR3 is CASSTSGGPGANVLTF. The DNA of the CDR3 is TGCGCCAGCAGCACCTCCGGGGGTCCTGGGGCCAACGTCCTGACTTTC. The gene calls are TRBV4-1 and TRBJ2-6, with D tentatively TRBD2 (6 bases). The germline V gene has CDR1 MGHRA and CDR2 YSYEKL. The CDR3 consists of 16 residues. Trimming took 5 bases from V and 2 from J, leaving 13 bases between them.

This clonotype was observed a handful of times. The genes are TRBV7-2 and TRBJ2-7; D is perhaps TRBD1 (6 bases). Germline lookup yields CDR1 SGHTA and CDR2 FQGNSA. The CDR3 runs to 14 residues. The V gene lost 3 bases and the J gene lost 5 bases, with 14 bases spanning the gap. CDR3 loop: CASSFYSGGDEQYF. CDR3 nucleotide sequence: TGTGCCAGCAGCTTTTATTCTGGGGGCGACGAGCAGTACTTC.

Points on this clonotype: The junction departs from germline at one end; a sequencing error may be responsible. The chain links TRBV27 to TRBJ2-3; D call uncertain. This CDR3 is built from 13 residues. Per germline, CDR1 MNHEY and CDR2 SMNVEV (reference sequence). The CDR3 region has the DNA TGTGCCAGCAGTTTATTGGTCACAGATGCGCAGTATTTT. The encoded protein is CASSLLVTDAQYF.

The chain employs TRBV25-1 and TRBJ2-7; TRBD1 is a possible D gene (5 bases). Looked up from germline, CDR1 is MGHDK and CDR2 is SYGVNS. V dropped 2 bases and J dropped 7 bases, with 12 bases sitting between them. The CDR3 has 13 residues. CDR3 nucleotide sequence: TGTGCCAGCAGTGAAAGGGGTCCTGGGGAGCAGTACTTC. This sequence encodes CASSERGPGEQYF.

This chain uses TRBV2 with TRBJ2-3, with D possibly TRBD2 on 5 matching bases. V was trimmed by 7 bases and J by 1 base, leaving 18 bases between them. This CDR3 contains 16 residues. Germline V CDR1 and CDR2: SNHLY, FYNNEI. This CDR3 reads CASTGLRAAGTDTQYF. Here the CDR3 DNA reads TGTGCCAGCACCGGCCTGAGGGCCGCGGGCACAGATACGCAGTATTTT.

In its sample, this clonotype was seen a few times. The V call is TRBV5-1, the J call TRBJ2-7, with a tentative D call TRBD1 (6 bases). V was pared by 0 bases and J by 2 bases, with 12 bases between. Per the germline V gene, CDR1 is SGHRS and CDR2 is YFSETQ. The CDR3 sequence is 15 residues long. For the CDR3, the DNA is TGCGCCAGCAGCTTGGCGGCAGGGGCTCCCTACGAGCAGTACTTC. It specifies CASSLAAGAPYEQYF.

With respect to this clonotype: Relative to the germline gene, one junction end is altered; a read error may explain this. CDR3 amino acids: CASSQDVTAQEAQYF. The CDR3 DNA follows: TGCGCCAGCAGCCAAGATGTGACGGCCCAAGAGGCCCAGTACTTC. This sequence joins TRBV4-1 and TRBJ2-5, with unresolved D. The CDR3 length is 15 residues. Germline lookup yields CDR1 MGHRA and CDR2 YSYEKL.